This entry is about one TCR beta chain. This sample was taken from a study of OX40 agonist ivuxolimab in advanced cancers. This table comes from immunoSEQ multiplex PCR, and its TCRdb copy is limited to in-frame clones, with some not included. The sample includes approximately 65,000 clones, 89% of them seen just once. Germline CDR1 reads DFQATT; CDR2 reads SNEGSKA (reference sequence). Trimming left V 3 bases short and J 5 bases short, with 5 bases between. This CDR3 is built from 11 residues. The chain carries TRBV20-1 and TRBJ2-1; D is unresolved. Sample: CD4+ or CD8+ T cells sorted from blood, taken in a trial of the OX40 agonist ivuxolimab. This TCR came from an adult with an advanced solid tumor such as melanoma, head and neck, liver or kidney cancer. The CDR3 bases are TGCAGTGCTAGGTCCAACAATGAGCAGTTCTTC. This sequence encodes CSARSNNEQFF.